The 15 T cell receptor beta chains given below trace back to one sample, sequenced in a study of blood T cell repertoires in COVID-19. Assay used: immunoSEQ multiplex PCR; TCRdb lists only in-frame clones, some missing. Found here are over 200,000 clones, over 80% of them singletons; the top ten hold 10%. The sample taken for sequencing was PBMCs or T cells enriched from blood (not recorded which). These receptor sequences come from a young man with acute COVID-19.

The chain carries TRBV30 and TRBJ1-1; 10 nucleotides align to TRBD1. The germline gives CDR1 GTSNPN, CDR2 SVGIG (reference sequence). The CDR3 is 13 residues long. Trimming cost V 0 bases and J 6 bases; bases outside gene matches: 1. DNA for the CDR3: TGTGCCTGGAGTGTGGGGACAGGGGCTGAAGCTTTCTTT. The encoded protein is CAWSVGTGAEAFF.

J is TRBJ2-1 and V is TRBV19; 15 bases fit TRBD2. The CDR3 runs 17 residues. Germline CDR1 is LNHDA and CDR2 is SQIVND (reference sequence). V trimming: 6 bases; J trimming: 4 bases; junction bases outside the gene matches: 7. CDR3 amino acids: CASSPGLAGGGYNEQFF. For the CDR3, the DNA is TGTGCCAGTAGCCCAGGACTAGCGGGAGGGGGTTACAATGAGCAGTTCTTC.

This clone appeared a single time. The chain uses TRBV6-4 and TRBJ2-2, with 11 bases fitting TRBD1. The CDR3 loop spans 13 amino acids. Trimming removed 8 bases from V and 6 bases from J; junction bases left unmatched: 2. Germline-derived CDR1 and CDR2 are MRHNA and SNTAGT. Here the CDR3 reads CASRDRGSGELFF. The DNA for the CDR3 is TGTGCCAGCCGGGACAGGGGGTCCGGGGAGCTGTTTTTT.

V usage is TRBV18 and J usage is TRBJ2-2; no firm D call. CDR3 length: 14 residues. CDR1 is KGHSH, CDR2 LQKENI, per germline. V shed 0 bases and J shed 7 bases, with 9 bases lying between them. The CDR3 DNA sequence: TGTGCCAGCTCACCACCGGCCATATACGGGGAGCTGTTTTTT. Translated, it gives CASSPPAIYGELFF.

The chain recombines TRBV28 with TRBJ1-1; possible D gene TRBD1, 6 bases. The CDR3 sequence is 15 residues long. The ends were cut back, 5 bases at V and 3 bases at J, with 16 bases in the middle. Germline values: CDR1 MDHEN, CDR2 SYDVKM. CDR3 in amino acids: CASSGGGQGDTEAFF. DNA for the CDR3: TGTGCCAGCAGTGGGGGGGGACAAGGGGACACTGAAGCTTTCTTT.

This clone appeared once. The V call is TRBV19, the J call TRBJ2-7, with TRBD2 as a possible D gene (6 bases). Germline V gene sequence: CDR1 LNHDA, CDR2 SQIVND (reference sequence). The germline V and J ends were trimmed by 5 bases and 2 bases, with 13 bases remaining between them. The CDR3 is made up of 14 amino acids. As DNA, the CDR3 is TGTGCCAGTAGTCTGGGGGACTTTCCCTACGAGCAGTACTTC. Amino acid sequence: CASSLGDFPYEQYF.

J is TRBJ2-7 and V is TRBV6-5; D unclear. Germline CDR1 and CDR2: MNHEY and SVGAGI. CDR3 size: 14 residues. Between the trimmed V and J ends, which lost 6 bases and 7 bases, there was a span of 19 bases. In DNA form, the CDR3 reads TGTGCCAGCAGCCCCGGAGACGGCCTACGGGAGCAGTACTTC. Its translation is CASSPGDGLREQYF.

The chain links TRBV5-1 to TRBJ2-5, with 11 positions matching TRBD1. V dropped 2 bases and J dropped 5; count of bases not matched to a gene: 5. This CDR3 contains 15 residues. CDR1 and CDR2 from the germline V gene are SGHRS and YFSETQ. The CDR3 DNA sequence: TGCGCCAGCAGCTTAAGGACAGGGGGCGAGGAGACCCAGTACTTC. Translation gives CASSLRTGGEETQYF.

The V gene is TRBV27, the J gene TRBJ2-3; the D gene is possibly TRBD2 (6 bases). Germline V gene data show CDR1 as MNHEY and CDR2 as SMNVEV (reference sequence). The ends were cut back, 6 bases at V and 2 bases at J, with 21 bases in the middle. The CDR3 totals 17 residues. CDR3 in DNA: TGTGCCAGCAGCCTCCCGGGGTTGGCTAGCGACACAGATACGCAGTATTTT. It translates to CASSLPGLASDTDTQYF.

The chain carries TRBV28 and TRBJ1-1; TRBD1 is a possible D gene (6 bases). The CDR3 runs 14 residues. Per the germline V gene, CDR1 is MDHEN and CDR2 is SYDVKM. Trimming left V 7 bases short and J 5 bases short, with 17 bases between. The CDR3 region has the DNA TGTGCCAGCAAGGGGTTGGGGGCGAGGACTGAAGCTTTCTTT. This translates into CASKGLGARTEAFF.

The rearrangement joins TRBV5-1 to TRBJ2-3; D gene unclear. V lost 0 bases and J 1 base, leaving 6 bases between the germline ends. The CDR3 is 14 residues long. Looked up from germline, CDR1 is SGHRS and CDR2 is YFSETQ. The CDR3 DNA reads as TGCGCCAGCAGCTTGGACACGCGCACAGATACGCAGTATTTT. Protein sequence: CASSLDTRTDTQYF.

Here the CDR3 DNA reads TGTGCCAGCACCGGGGAGGTGAACACTGAAGCTTTCTTT. Translation gives CASTGEVNTEAFF. The chain links TRBV2 to TRBJ1-1; D ambiguous. The V end was cut by 7 bases, the J end by 0 bases, with 9 bases between. This CDR3 is 13 amino acids long. The germline CDR1 and CDR2 sequences are SNHLY and FYNNEI.

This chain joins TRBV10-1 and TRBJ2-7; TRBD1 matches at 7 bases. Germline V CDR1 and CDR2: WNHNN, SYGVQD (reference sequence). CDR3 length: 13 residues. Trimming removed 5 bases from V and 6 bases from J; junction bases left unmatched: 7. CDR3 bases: TGCGCCAGCAGTAAGGACAGGCTGGGCGAGCAGTACTTC. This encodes CASSKDRLGEQYF.

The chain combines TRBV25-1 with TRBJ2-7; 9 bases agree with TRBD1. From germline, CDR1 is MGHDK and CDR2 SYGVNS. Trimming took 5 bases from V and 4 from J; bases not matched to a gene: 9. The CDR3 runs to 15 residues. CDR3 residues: CASSLIGTGNYEQYF. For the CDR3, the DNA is TGTGCCAGCAGTCTAATAGGGACAGGGAATTACGAGCAGTACTTC.

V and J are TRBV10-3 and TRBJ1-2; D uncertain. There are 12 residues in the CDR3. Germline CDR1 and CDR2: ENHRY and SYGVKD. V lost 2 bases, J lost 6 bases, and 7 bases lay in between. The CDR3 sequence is CAISETQDGYTF. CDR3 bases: TGTGCCATCAGTGAGACCCAGGATGGCTACACCTTC.